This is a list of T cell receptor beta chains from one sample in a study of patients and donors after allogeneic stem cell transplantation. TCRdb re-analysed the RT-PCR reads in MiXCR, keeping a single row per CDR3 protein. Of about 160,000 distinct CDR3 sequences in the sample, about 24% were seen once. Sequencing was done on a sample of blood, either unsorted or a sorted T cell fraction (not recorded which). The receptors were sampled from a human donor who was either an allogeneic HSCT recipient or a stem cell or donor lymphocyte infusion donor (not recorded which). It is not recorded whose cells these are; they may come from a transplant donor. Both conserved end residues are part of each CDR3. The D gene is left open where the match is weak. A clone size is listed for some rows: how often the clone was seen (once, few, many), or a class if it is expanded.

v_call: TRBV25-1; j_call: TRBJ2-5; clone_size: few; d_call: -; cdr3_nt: TGTGCCAGCAGTGGGAGGCGGACTGTGAACCAAGAGACCCAGTACTTC; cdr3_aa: CASSGRRTVNQETQYF
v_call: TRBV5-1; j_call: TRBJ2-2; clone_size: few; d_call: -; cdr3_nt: TGCGCCAGCAGTGGATTTCGACCCCCAGGGAACACCGGGGAGCTGTTTTTT; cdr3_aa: CASSGFRPPGNTGELFF
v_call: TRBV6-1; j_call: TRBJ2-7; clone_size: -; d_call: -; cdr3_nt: TGTGCCAGCAGTGAAGGGGGGATTTCCTACGAGCAGTACTTC; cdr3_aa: CASSEGGISYEQYF
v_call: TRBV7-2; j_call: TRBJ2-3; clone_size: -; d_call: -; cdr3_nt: TGTGCCAGCAGCTTATTGGGTAGCGGAGTCACAGATACGCAGTATTTT; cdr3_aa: CASSLLGSGVTDTQYF
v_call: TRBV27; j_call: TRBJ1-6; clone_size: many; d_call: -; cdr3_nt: TGTGCCAGCAGTTTACAACGGGGTTTGCCACCCCTCCACTTT; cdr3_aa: CASSLQRGLPPLHF
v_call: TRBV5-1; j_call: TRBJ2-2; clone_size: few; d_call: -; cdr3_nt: TGCGCCAGCAGCCCCATTGGGACCGGGGAGCTGTTTTTT; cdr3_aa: CASSPIGTGELFF
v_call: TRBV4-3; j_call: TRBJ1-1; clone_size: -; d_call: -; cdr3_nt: TGCGCCAGCAGCCAAGGTTCCCGTTCGGCTGAAGCTTTCTTT; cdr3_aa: CASSQGSRSAEAFF
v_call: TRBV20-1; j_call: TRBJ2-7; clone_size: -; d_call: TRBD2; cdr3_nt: TGCAGTGCTAGTGGTCTCGCGGGAGTGTACGAGCAGTACTTC; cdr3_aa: CSASGLAGVYEQYF
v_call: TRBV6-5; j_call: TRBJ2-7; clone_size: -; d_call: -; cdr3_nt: TGTGCCAGCAGTTACCTCACAAACCCAGGGCACGAGCAGTACTTC; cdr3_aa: CASSYLTNPGHEQYF
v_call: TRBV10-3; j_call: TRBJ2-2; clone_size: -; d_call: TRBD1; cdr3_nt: TGTGCCATCAGTGAGTCTTTGATGAACGACAGGGCTATCACCGGGGAGCTGTTTTTT; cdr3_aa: CAISESLMNDRAITGELFF
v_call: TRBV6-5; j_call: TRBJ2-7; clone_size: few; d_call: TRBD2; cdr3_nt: TGTGCCAGCAGGGAAACCGGGAGGCACGAGCAGTACTTC; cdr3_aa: CASRETGRHEQYF
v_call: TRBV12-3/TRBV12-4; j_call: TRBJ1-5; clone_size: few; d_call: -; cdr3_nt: TGTGCCAGCAGTCCTACCAGGCTCAATCAGCCCCAGCATTTT; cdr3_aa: CASSPTRLNQPQHF
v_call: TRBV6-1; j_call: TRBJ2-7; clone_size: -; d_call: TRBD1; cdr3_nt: TGTGCCAGCAGTGTCCGGGACAGCTCCTACGAGCAGTACTTC; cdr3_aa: CASSVRDSSYEQYF
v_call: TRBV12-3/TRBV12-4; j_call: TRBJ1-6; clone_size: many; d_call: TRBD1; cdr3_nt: TGTGCCAGCAGTTTACGGACAGGGGATTCCCTCCACTTT; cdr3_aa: CASSLRTGDSLHF
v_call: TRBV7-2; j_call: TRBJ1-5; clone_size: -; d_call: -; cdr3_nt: TGTGCCAGCAGCTTAGTCGTCCCCGATCAGCCCCAGCATTTT; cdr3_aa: CASSLVVPDQPQHF
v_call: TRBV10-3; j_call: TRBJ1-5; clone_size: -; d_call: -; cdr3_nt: TGTGCCATCAGTTATCGGTTGAGCAATCAGCCCCAGCATTTT; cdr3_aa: CAISYRLSNQPQHF
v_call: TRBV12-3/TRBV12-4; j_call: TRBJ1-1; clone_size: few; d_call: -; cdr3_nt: TGTGCCAGCAGTTTAGGGGGGCCCTCCACTGAAGCTTTCTTT; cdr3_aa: CASSLGGPSTEAFF
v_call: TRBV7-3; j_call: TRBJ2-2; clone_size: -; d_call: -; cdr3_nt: TGTGCCAGCAGCCCCGTAGTGGGTTACACCGGGGAGCTGTTTTTT; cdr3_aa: CASSPVVGYTGELFF
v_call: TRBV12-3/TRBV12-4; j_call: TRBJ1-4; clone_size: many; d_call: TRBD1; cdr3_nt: TGTGCCATCTCCGTCCGGGACAGGGAAGAAAAACTGTTTTTT; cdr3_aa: CAISVRDREEKLFF
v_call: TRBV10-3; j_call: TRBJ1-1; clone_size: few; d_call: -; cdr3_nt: TGTGCCATCAGTGTAGAGGGTCGGGTTGGTACTGAAGCTTTCTTT; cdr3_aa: CAISVEGRVGTEAFF
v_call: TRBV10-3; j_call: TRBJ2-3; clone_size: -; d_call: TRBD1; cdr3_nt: TGTGCCATCAGGGGACAGGAGGGCACAGATACGCAGTATTTT; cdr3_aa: CAIRGQEGTDTQYF
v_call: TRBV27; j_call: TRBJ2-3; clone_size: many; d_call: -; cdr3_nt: TGTGCCAGCAGCTTAGGGGGTACGCAGTATTTT; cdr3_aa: CASSLGGTQYF
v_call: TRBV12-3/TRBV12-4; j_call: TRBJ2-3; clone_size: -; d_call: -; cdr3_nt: TGTGCCAGCAGCCCGACCCTTGATGGGCAGTATTTT; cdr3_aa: CASSPTLDGQYF
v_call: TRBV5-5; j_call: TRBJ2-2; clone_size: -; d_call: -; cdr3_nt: TGTGCCAGCAGCATGGAGCCTCTTGGGCCCGGGGAGCTGTTTTTT; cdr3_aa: CASSMEPLGPGELFF
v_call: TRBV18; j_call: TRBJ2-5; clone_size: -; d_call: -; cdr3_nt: TGTGCCAGCTCACCAAAGCCTGCGGCTAGCTGGGAGACCCAGTACTTC; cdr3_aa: CASSPKPAASWETQYF
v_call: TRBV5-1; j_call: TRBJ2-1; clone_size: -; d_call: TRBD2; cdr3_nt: TGCGCCAGCACCGGGAGGGGGAACTACAATGAGCAGTTCTTC; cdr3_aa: CASTGRGNYNEQFF
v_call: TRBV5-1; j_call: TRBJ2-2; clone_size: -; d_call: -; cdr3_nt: TGCGCCAGCAGCTTGGCTGGACCAAGAAACACCGGGGAGCTGTTTTTT; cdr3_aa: CASSLAGPRNTGELFF
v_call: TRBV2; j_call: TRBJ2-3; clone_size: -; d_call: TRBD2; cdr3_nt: TGTGCCAGCACTCCAGCGGGGAACGGTCGGAGGCAGTATTTT; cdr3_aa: CASTPAGNGRRQYF
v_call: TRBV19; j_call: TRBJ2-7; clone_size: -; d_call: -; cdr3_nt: TGTGCCACCCGAAGGGCAGGGACCTACGAGCAGTACTTC; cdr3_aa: CATRRAGTYEQYF
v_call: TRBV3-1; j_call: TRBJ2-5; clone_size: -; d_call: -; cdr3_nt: TGTGCCAGCAGCCCGCTATACGCAGGTAGCCAAGAGACCCAGTACTTC; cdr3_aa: CASSPLYAGSQETQYF
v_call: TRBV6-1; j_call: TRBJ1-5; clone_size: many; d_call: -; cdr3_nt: TGTGCCAGCACCCGATCTCACGAGGGCAATCAGCCCCAGCATTTT; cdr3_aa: CASTRSHEGNQPQHF
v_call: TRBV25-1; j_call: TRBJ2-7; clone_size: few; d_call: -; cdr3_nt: TGTGCCAGCAGTGAATCAATCCATCCCGGCAACCCTTCCTACGAGCAGTACTTC; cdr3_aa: CASSESIHPGNPSYEQYF
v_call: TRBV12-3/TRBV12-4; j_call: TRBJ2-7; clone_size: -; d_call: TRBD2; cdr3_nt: TGTGCCAGCAGTACTAGCGGGAGCGGCTACGAGCAGTACTTC; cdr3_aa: CASSTSGSGYEQYF
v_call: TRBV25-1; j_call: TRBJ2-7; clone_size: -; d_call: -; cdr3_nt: TGTGCCAGCAGTGAATTTTCCCCGGACAGCTCCTACGAGCAGTACTTC; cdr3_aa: CASSEFSPDSSYEQYF
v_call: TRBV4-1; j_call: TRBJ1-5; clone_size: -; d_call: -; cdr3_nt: TGCGCCAGCAGCCAAGGAACCATCGGGGGCAATCAGCCCCAGCATTTT; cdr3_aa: CASSQGTIGGNQPQHF
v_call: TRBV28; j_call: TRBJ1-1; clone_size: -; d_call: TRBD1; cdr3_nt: TGTGCCAGCACCCTAGGGACAGGGAGAACTGAAGCTTTCTTT; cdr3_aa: CASTLGTGRTEAFF
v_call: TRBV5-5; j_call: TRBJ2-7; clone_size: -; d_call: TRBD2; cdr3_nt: TGTGCCAGCAGCTTGGCACTAGCGGGGGCTGAGCAGTACTTC; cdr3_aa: CASSLALAGAEQYF
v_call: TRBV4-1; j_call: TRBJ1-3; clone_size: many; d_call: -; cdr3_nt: TGCGCCAGCAGCCAAGTGGGAACAGGGGGAAACACCATATATTTT; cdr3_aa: CASSQVGTGGNTIYF
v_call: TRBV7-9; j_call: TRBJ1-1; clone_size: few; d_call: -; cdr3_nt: TGTGCCAGCAGCCACCCAGGTAGGGAGGAGATCGGAAAAGCTTTCTTT; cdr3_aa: CASSHPGREEIGKAFF